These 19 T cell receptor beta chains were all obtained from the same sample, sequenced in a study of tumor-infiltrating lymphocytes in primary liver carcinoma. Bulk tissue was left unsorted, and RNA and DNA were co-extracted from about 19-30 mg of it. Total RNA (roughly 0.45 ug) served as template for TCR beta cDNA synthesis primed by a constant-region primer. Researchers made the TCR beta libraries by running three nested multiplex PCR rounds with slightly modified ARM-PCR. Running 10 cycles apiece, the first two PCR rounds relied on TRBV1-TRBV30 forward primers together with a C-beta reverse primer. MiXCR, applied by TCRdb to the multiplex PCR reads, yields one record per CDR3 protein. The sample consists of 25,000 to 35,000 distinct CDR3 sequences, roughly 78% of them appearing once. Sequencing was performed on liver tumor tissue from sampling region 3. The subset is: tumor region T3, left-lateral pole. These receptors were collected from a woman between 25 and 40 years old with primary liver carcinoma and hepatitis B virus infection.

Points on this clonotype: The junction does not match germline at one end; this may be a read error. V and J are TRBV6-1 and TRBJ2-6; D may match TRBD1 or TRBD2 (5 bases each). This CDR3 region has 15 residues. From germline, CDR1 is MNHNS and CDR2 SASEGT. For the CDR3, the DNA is TGTGCCAGCAGTGATCGGGGAAGTGGGACCAACATCCTGACTTTC. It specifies CASSDRGSGTNILTF.

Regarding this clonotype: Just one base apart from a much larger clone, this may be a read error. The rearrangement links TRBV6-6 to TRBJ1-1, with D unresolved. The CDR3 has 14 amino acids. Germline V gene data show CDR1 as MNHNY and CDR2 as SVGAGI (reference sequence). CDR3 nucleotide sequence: TGTACCAGCAGTTACTCGACTGGGAACACTGAAGCTTTCTTT. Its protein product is CTSSYSTGNTEAFF.

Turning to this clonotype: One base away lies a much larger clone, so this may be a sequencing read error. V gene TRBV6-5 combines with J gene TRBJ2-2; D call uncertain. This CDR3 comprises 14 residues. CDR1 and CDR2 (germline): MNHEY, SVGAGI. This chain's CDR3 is CVSSLTPNTGELFF. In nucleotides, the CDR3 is TGTGTCAGCAGTTTAACACCGAACACCGGGGAGCTGTTTTTT.

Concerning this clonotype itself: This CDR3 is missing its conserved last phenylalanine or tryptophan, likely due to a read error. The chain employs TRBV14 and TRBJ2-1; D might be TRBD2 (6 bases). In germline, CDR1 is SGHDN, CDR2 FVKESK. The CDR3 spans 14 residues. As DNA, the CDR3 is TGTGCCAGCGGCCAAGATGCGGGGTACAATGAGCAGTTCCTC. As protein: CASGQDAGYNEQFL.

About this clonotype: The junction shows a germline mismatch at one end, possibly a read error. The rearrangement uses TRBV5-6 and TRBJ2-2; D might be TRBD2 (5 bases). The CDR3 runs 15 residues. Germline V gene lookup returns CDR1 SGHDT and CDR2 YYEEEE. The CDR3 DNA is TGTGTCAGCGGCTTGACACCCAGAGTCTCCGGGGAGCTGTTTTTT. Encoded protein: CVSGLTPRVSGELFF.

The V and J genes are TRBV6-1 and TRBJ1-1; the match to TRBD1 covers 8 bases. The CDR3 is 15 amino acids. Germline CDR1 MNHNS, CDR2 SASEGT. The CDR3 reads CGGDFWTGMNTEAFF. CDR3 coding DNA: TGTGGTGGCGATTTTTGGACAGGGATGAACACTGAAGCTTTCTTT.

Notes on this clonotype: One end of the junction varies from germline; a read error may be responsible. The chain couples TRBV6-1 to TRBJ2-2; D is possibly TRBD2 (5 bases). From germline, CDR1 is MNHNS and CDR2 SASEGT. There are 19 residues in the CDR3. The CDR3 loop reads CASNESLPGGAANTGELFF. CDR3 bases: TGTGCCAGCAATGAAAGCCTTCCCGGAGGCGCCGCGAACACCGGGGAGCTGTTTTTT.

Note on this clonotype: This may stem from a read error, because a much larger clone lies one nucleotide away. CDR3 DNA sequence: TGCAGCGTTGACTCGCGGACAGGACTCGTCACCTATGGCTACACCTTC. Its protein product is CSVDSRTGLVTYGYTF. This chain links TRBV29-1 with TRBJ1-2; 7 nucleotides align to TRBD1. CDR3 length: 16 residues. The ends lost 3 bases at V and 4 bases at J; junction bases unmatched: 14. Germline CDR1 reads SQVTM; CDR2 reads ANQGSEA.

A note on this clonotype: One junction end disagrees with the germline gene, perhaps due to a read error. CDR3 nucleotides: TGCAGCGTTGAAAATCACAGCAAAGGCTTCACCTTC. It specifies CSVENHSKGFTF. V is TRBV29-1 and J is TRBJ1-2; D remains unclear. CDR1 is SQVTM, CDR2 ANQGSEA, per germline. CDR3 length: 12 residues.

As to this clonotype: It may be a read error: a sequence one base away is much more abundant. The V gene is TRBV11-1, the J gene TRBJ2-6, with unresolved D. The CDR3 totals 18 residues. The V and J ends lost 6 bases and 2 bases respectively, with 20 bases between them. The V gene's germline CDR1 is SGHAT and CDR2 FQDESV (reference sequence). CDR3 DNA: TGTGCCAGCAGTTTCATGGTCACCCATAGGACTGGGGCCAACGTCCTGACTTTC. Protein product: CASSFMVTHRTGANVLTF.

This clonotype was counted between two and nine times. The CDR3 loop reads CASTSLAGGYNEQFF. The DNA of the CDR3 is TGTGCCAGCACCTCTCTAGCGGGAGGATACAATGAGCAGTTCTTC. This sequence joins TRBV11-2 and TRBJ2-1; TRBD2 matches at 11 bases. The V gene end was trimmed by 7 bases and the J gene end by 4 bases; junction bases not matched to a gene: 6. Per germline, CDR1 SGHAT and CDR2 FQNNGV. The CDR3 consists of 15 residues.

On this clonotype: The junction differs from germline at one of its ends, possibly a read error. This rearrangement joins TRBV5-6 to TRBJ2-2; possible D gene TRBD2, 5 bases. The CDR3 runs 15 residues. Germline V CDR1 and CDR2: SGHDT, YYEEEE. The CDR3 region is CVSSLAPRATGMLFF. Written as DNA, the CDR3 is TGTGTCAGCAGCTTGGCACCCAGAGCCACCGGGATGCTGTTTTTT.

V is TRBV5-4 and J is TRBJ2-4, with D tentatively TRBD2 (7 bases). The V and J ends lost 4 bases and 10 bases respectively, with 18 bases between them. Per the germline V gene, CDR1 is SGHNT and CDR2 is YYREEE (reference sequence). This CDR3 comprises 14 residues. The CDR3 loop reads CASSREGEGSIQYF. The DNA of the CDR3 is TGTGCCAGCAGCCGAGAGGGGGAGGGAAGTATTCAGTACTTC.

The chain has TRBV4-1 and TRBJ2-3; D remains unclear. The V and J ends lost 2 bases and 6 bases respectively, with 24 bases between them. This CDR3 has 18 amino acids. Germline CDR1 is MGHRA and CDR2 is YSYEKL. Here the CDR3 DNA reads TGCGCCAGCAGCCAACTAAGCATGGTGGCTGAAGATTCGGATACGCAGTATTTT. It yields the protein CASSQLSMVAEDSDTQYF.

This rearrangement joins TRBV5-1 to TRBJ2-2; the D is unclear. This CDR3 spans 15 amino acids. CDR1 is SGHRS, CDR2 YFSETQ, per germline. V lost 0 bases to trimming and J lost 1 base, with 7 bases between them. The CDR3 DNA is TGCGCCAGCAGCTTGGCTGTGTGGAACACCGGGGAGCTGTTTTTT. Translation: CASSLAVWNTGELFF.

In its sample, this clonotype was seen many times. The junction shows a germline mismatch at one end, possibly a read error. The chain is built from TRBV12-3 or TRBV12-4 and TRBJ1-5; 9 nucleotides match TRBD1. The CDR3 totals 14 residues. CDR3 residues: CASSLGQGNQPQHF. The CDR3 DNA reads TGTGCCAGCAGTTTGGGACAGGGCAATCAGCCCCAACATTTT.

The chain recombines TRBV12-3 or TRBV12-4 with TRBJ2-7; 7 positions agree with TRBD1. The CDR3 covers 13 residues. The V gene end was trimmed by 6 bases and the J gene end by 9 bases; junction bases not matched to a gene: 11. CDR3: CASSPGQDHVQYF. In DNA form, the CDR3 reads TGTGCCAGCAGCCCCGGACAGGACCACGTGCAGTACTTC.

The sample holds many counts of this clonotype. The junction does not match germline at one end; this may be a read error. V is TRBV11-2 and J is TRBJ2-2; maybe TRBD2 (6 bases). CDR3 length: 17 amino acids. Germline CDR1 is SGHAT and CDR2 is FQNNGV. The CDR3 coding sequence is TGTGCCAGCAGCTTAGCATTAGGAGGGGCGAACACCGGGGAGCTGTTCTTT. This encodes CASSLALGGANTGELFF.

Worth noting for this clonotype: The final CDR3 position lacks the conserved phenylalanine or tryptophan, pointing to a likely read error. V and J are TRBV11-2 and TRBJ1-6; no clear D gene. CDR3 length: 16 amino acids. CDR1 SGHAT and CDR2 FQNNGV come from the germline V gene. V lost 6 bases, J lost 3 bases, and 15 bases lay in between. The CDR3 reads CASSFARNHYNSPLHY. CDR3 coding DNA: TGTGCCAGCAGTTTTGCTCGGAACCACTATAATTCACCCCTCCACTAT.